The next 24 T cell receptor beta chains were all read from a single sample in a study of blood T cell repertoires in COVID-19. The table came from immunoSEQ multiplex PCR; TCRdb's copy has only in-frame clones and leaves some out. The table shows tens of thousands of clones, with roughly 79% occurring only once. Material for sequencing was peripheral blood. The origin of the receptors is a human donor in a cohort sampled during active COVID-19.

There are many counts of this clone. The V gene is TRBV2, the J gene TRBJ2-2; unclear D gene. This CDR3 is 14 amino acids long. Germline CDR1 reads SNHLY; CDR2 reads FYNNEI. Trimming shortened V by 4 bases and J by 6 bases, and 12 bases separated the two germline ends. CDR3 nucleotides: TGTGCCAGCAGTGGTCTCAGCGCGGCCGGGGAGCTGTTTTTT. Its protein is CASSGLSAAGELFF.

The V gene is TRBV4-3, the J gene TRBJ1-2, with D maybe TRBD1 (6 bases). The CDR3 runs to 15 residues. Germline V gene data show CDR1 as LGHNA and CDR2 as YSLEER. Trimming took 4 bases from V and 4 from J, leaving 16 bases between them. The CDR3 loop reads CASSPGLQQGYGYTF. In DNA form, the CDR3 reads TGCGCCAGCAGCCCGGGGCTCCAACAGGGCTATGGCTACACCTTC.

There are a few counts of this clone. This chain joins TRBV2 and TRBJ1-5; D is uncertain. V lost 8 bases, J lost 3 bases, and 8 bases lay in between. This CDR3 has 12 amino acids. Germline V gene lookup returns CDR1 SNHLY and CDR2 FYNNEI. In DNA, the CDR3 is TGTGCCAGCTCAGGCGTCAATCAGCCCCAGCATTTT. Its translation: CASSGVNQPQHF.

V usage is TRBV5-4 and J usage is TRBJ1-1; D unclear. The germline V gene has CDR1 SGHNT and CDR2 YYREEE (reference sequence). The germline V and J ends were trimmed by 2 bases and 1 base, with 6 bases remaining between them. The CDR3 length is 13 residues. The CDR3 nucleotides read TGTGCCAGCAGCTTAGAGTCGAACACTGAAGCTTTCTTT. Translating gives CASSLESNTEAFF.

This chain links TRBV5-4 with TRBJ1-3; tentative D call: TRBD1 (5 bases). This CDR3 is 15 amino acids long. The V end lost 3 bases, the J end lost 8 bases, and 18 bases lay between the germline ends. Germline lookup yields CDR1 SGHNT and CDR2 YYREEE (reference sequence). In nucleotides, the CDR3 is TGTGCCAGCAGCTCCAGGGAAATGGACCAGGACACCATATATTTT. Its protein product is CASSSREMDQDTIYF.

The rearrangement joins TRBV28 to TRBJ1-2; no reliable D call. The CDR3 totals 15 residues. V was cut by 1 base and J by 3 bases, with 12 bases left in between. The germline gives CDR1 MDHEN, CDR2 SYDVKM. DNA of the CDR3: TGTGCCAGCAGTTTATATGAAGTAGCTGACTATGGCTACACCTTC. It specifies CASSLYEVADYGYTF.

V and J are TRBV7-9 and TRBJ1-2; TRBD1 aligns across 10 bases. CDR3 length: 15 residues. J was trimmed by 7 bases and V by 5 bases; bases with no gene match: 10. Germline-derived CDR1 and CDR2 are SEHNR and FQNEAQ (reference sequence). In DNA form, the CDR3 reads TGTGCCAGCAGCCCAGACTCGACAGGGGGCCGTGGCTACACCTTC. Amino acid sequence: CASSPDSTGGRGYTF.

The chain is built from TRBV2 and TRBJ2-2, with a possible D match to TRBD2 (5 bases). In germline, CDR1 is SNHLY, CDR2 FYNNEI. V was cut by 4 bases and J by 2 bases, with 8 bases left in between. The CDR3 has 14 amino acids. This chain's CDR3 is CASSGGANTGELFF. CDR3 bases: TGTGCCAGCAGTGGGGGAGCCAACACCGGGGAGCTGTTTTTT.

The chain has TRBV9 and TRBJ2-7; 8 bases agree with TRBD2. The CDR3 is 16 residues long. Per the germline V gene, CDR1 is SGDLS and CDR2 is YYNGEE. V shed 4 bases, J shed 3 bases, and the junction held 12 bases outside the gene matches. The CDR3 loop is CASSPGGSGGFYEQYF. The CDR3 nucleotides are TGTGCCAGCAGCCCCGGGGGGAGCGGGGGCTTCTACGAGCAGTACTTC.

The chain is built from TRBV6-1 and TRBJ1-1, with D unresolved. The V gene's germline CDR1 is MNHNS and CDR2 SASEGT. The germline V and J ends were trimmed by 2 bases and 5 bases, with 9 bases remaining between them. This CDR3 comprises 13 residues. The CDR3: CASSESAGTEAFF. CDR3 nucleotide sequence: TGTGCCAGCAGTGAATCGGCAGGAACTGAAGCTTTCTTT.

The rearrangement links TRBV6-5 to TRBJ2-3; TRBD2 aligns across 8 bases. Germline CDR1 is MNHEY and CDR2 is SVGAGI. The ends lost 7 bases at V and 8 bases at J; junction bases unmatched: 8. This CDR3 spans 13 amino acids. The CDR3 sequence is CASTGGVGGTQYF. CDR3 DNA: TGTGCCAGCACCGGGGGGGTCGGGGGTACGCAGTATTTT.

The rearrangement links TRBV5-1 to TRBJ1-6; 7 bases align to TRBD1. The V gene's germline CDR1 is SGHRS and CDR2 YFSETQ. The CDR3 extends over 15 amino acids. V lost 5 bases and J lost 6; bases outside the gene matches: 8. The CDR3, as DNA: TGCGCCAGCAGATGGGGACAGTCCCTTAATTCACCCCTCCACTTT. Encoded protein: CASRWGQSLNSPLHF.

This chain joins TRBV29-1 and TRBJ2-2, with TRBD1 matching 9 bases. Germline V gene lookup returns CDR1 SQVTM and CDR2 ANQGSEA. This CDR3 has 14 amino acids. Unmatched junction bases numbered 4, after V lost 8 bases and J lost 0 bases. The CDR3 nucleotides read TGCAGCACTAGGGACAGGGCGAACACCGGGGAGCTGTTTTTT. The encoded protein is CSTRDRANTGELFF.

The chain uses TRBV24-1 and TRBJ1-2; no reliable D call. Trimming pared 4 bases from V and 5 bases from J, leaving 10 bases between. The CDR3 is 13 residues long. Germline CDR1 is KGHDR and CDR2 is SFDVKD. CDR3 bases: TGTGCCACCAGTGAGAACAGTCCTTATGGCTACACCTTC. Protein: CATSENSPYGYTF.

V is TRBV3-1 (or the pseudogene TRBV3-2) and J is TRBJ2-1, with TRBD1 matching over 8 bases. CDR1 is LGHDT, CDR2 YNNKEL, per germline (reference sequence). This CDR3 region has 18 residues. V lost 1 base to trimming and J lost 4 bases; unmatched junction nucleotides: 12. The CDR3, as DNA: TGTGCCAGCAGCCAAGTGTGGAGGCGGACAGGGTCTTACAATGAGCAGTTCTTC. Its translation: CASSQVWRRTGSYNEQFF.

The chain has TRBV5-5 and TRBJ2-2, with 10 bases identical to TRBD2. Germline V gene sequence: CDR1 SGHKS, CDR2 YYEKEE (reference sequence). V shed 7 bases and J 6 bases; nucleotides not matched to a gene: 6. The CDR3 length is 14 residues. Written as DNA, the CDR3 is TGTGCCAGCTCCGGACTAGCGGTGCCCGGGGAGCTGTTTTTT. This codes for CASSGLAVPGELFF.

Concerning this clone: Other DNA variants within this sample encode the same CDR3. The CDR3 DNA reads TGTGCCAGCATAAGAGGGACTGAAGCTTTCTTT. It specifies CASIRGTEAFF. This chain connects TRBV6-5 to TRBJ1-1; D unclear. The CDR3 sequence is 11 residues long. Deletions cut 7 bases from V and 5 bases from J, with 8 bases between. Looked up from germline, CDR1 is MNHEY and CDR2 is SVGAGI.

This clone was observed at least ten times. V gene TRBV6-4 combines with J gene TRBJ2-3; 14 bases line up with TRBD2. This CDR3 region has 16 residues. Germline V gene data show CDR1 as MRHNA and CDR2 as SNTAGT. With 1 base clipped from V and 4 bases from J, the junction kept 1 base outside the gene matches. CDR3 amino acids: CASSDLTSGGADTQYF. The CDR3 DNA follows: TGTGCCAGCAGTGACTTGACTAGCGGGGGGGCAGATACGCAGTATTTT.

This chain uses TRBV30 with TRBJ1-3, with D tentatively TRBD1 (5 bases). CDR1 and CDR2 (germline): GTSNPN, SVGIG (reference sequence). CDR3 length equals 13 residues. With 6 bases removed from V and 0 bases from J, the gap between germline ends came to 9 bases. CDR3 loop: CACDRLSGNTIYF. The CDR3 DNA is TGTGCCTGTGACAGACTCTCTGGAAACACCATATATTTT.

The genes are TRBV3-1 (or the pseudogene TRBV3-2) and TRBJ2-3, with 7 positions matching TRBD1. Trimming removed 8 bases from V and 3 bases from J; junction bases left unmatched: 17. CDR1 and CDR2 (germline): LGHDT, YNNKEL (reference sequence). CDR3 size: 17 residues. The CDR3 loop is CASSPTFGTVRTDTQYF. CDR3 in DNA: TGTGCCAGCTCCCCAACTTTCGGGACAGTACGGACAGATACGCAGTATTTT.

The chain combines TRBV7-2 with TRBJ2-7; D might be TRBD1 (6 bases). Germline V gives CDR1 SGHTA, CDR2 FQGNSA. Trimming shortened V by 3 bases and J by 4 bases, and 16 bases separated the two germline ends. The CDR3 extends over 15 amino acids. The CDR3 nucleotides read TGTGCCAGCAGCTTTACAGGGACCGAGGGTTACGAGCAGTACTTC. This sequence encodes CASSFTGTEGYEQYF.

This clone was detected only once. The chain is built from TRBV7-9 and TRBJ1-3; TRBD1 matches at 8 bases. The trim removed 5 bases at V and 8 bases at J, leaving 8 bases unmatched. Germline CDR1 reads SEHNR; CDR2 reads FQNEAQ (reference sequence). There are 14 residues in the CDR3. CDR3 nucleotides: TGTGCCAGCAGCCCAGGGGGCGAGCAGGACACCATATATTTT. Protein product: CASSPGGEQDTIYF.

The CDR3, as DNA: TGTGCCAGCAGCCAGGACAGGGGGAGGGCTTTCTTT. Translating it yields CASSQDRGRAFF. V is TRBV7-9 and J is TRBJ1-1; TRBD1 agrees at 10 bases. The CDR3 sequence is 12 residues long. CDR1 is SEHNR, CDR2 FQNEAQ, per germline (reference sequence). V gave up 5 bases and J gave up 11 bases; unmatched junction bases: 5.

The rearrangement joins TRBV4-1 to TRBJ2-3; 15 nucleotides agree with TRBD2. This CDR3 spans 16 amino acids. The V gene's germline CDR1 is MGHRA and CDR2 YSYEKL. V was clipped by 5 bases and J by 4 bases; unmatched bases: 4. CDR3 DNA: TGCGCCAGCAGCTACGGACTAGCGGGAGGGCCAGATACGCAGTATTTT. This sequence encodes CASSYGLAGGPDTQYF.